Listed below are T cell receptor beta chains from one sample, sequenced in a study of T-cell memory formation after mild COVID-19. TCRdb passed the 5' RACE reads through MiXCR, listing each CDR3 protein once. The data show more than 150,000 distinct CDR3 sequences, approximately 10% seen once. The material sequenced was PBMCs or a T cell subset sorted from them (not recorded which). The receptors stem from a man aged 18 to 30 who had mild COVID-19 (a few samples of this study predate the infection). Cell type and time point are not known. CDR3s include the opening cysteine and the closing phenylalanine or tryptophan. D genes are given only for firm matches. The size entry is marked missing in some rows and otherwise reads once, few, many or a size class.

CDR3 DNA	CDR3 protein	J gene	clone size	V gene	D gene
TGTGCCAGCAGCCCCCCCGGCGGGGGGACGAACACTGAAGCTTTCTTT	CASSPPGGGTNTEAFF	TRBJ1-1	-	TRBV7-2	-
TGTGCCAGCAGCCAAGAGGACAGATGGGGGGAGCAGTACTTC	CASSQEDRWGEQYF	TRBJ2-7	-	TRBV14	-
TGTGCCAGCAGCCTGCAGGGGGCCGACACTGAAGCTTTCTTT	CASSLQGADTEAFF	TRBJ1-1	few	TRBV7-3	TRBD1
TGTGCCAGCAGCGTAACAGGGGGCAGTGGAAACACCATATATTTT	CASSVTGGSGNTIYF	TRBJ1-3	-	TRBV7-3	TRBD1
TGTGCCAGCAGCTTGGACCTTTCGGGGCCCCAAAAGCAGTTCTTC	CASSLDLSGPQKQFF	TRBJ2-1	few	TRBV5-4	-
TGTGCCACCAGCGCCTCAGATACGCAGTATTTT	CATSASDTQYF	TRBJ2-3	few	TRBV24-1	-
TGCGCCAGCAGCCAGGCTAGCGGGTTCGCGAACACCGGGGAGCTGTTTTTT	CASSQASGFANTGELFF	TRBJ2-2	many	TRBV4-3	TRBD2
TGCAGTGCTAGAGATCCGGGACAGGGGAACACCGGGGAGCTGTTTTTT	CSARDPGQGNTGELFF	TRBJ2-2	few	TRBV20-1	TRBD1
TGTGCCAGCCATGCGGGGGTAAACGAGCAGTACTTC	CASHAGVNEQYF	TRBJ2-7	-	TRBV6-5	TRBD2
TGCGCCAGCAGCACCGGCAGACTAGCGGGGGGGGTAAATGAGCAGTTCTTC	CASSTGRLAGGVNEQFF	TRBJ2-1	-	TRBV5-1	TRBD2
TGTGCCAGCAGTTTCAGGCGGCGGTTGAACACCGGGGAGCTGTTTTTT	CASSFRRRLNTGELFF	TRBJ2-2	-	TRBV12-3/TRBV12-4	-
TGTGCCAGCAGTTATCCAGCTAACTATGGCTACACCTTC	CASSYPANYGYTF	TRBJ1-2	-	TRBV6-2/TRBV6-3	-
TGTGCCAGCAGCTGGACTAGCGGACCCGCAGATACGCAGTATTTT	CASSWTSGPADTQYF	TRBJ2-3	-	TRBV12-3/TRBV12-4	TRBD2
TGTGCCAGCACCAACCGGGGGATCGACAATGAGCAGTTCTTC	CASTNRGIDNEQFF	TRBJ2-1	-	TRBV12-3/TRBV12-4	-
TGTGCCAGCACCGAAGGGGGTCAGGGGATGGAGACCCAGTACTTC	CASTEGGQGMETQYF	TRBJ2-5	-	TRBV6-6	-
TGCGCCAGCAGCTTGGAAACTCCAAATTCACCCCTCCACTTT	CASSLETPNSPLHF	TRBJ1-6	few	TRBV5-1	-
TGTGCCAGCTCCCCTCAAGCCCCGGTCCGCACAGGGGGCTATGGCTACACCTTC	CASSPQAPVRTGGYGYTF	TRBJ1-2	-	TRBV18	TRBD1
TGCAGTGCTTTAAGGACAGATACGCAGTATTTT	CSALRTDTQYF	TRBJ2-3	-	TRBV20-1	-
TGTGCCAGCTTTAGGACAGGGAAGAGGGATACGCAGTATTTT	CASFRTGKRDTQYF	TRBJ2-3	-	TRBV28	TRBD1
TGTGCCAGCAGCTTAACGGCCCGGAGTGACACCATATATTTT	CASSLTARSDTIYF	TRBJ1-3	-	TRBV7-3	-
TGTGCCAGCAGTCTACCGGGACAGGGGGTGGGCGAGCAGTACTTC	CASSLPGQGVGEQYF	TRBJ2-7	few	TRBV25-1	TRBD1
TGTGCCAGCAGCTCCCCCGGGACTAGCTTCTACAATGAGCAGTTCTTC	CASSSPGTSFYNEQFF	TRBJ2-1	few	TRBV7-9	TRBD2
TGTGCCGGAGGTGTGGGGGGAGACGTAGCTTTCTTT	CAGGVGGDVAFF	TRBJ1-1	-	TRBV2	-
TGTGCCAGCAGCTTATGGGTGGATACGCAGTATTTT	CASSLWVDTQYF	TRBJ2-3	few	TRBV7-6	-
TGTGCCAGCAGCCAAGATATCCGGGTGGTCAGGGGCAATCAGCCCCAGCATTTT	CASSQDIRVVRGNQPQHF	TRBJ1-5	-	TRBV4-2	-
TGTGCCAGCAGAACGGGTGTGTCAGGTTATGGCTACACCTTC	CASRTGVSGYGYTF	TRBJ1-2	few	TRBV6-6	-
TGTGCCTGGAGTGTTATCGGCTATGGCTACACCTTC	CAWSVIGYGYTF	TRBJ1-2	few	TRBV30	-
TGCGCCAGCACCTTCTGGGGAGGTGAAGCTTTCTTT	CASTFWGGEAFF	TRBJ1-1	-	TRBV23-1	-
TGCAGCGTTGAGGAGGTCCTGCGCCCTGAAGCTTTCTTT	CSVEEVLRPEAFF	TRBJ1-1	few	TRBV29-1	-
TGTGCCAGCAGTTTAGCGCGAGGCGGGGGCCGCTCCTACAATGAGCAGTTCTTC	CASSLARGGGRSYNEQFF	TRBJ2-1	many	TRBV12-3/TRBV12-4	-
TGTGCCAGTTACAGGGCGGGCACAGATACGCAGTATTTT	CASYRAGTDTQYF	TRBJ2-3	few	TRBV5-6	-
TGTGCCAGCAGCTTAGCGACTGGGGGAGAGACCCAGTACTTC	CASSLATGGETQYF	TRBJ2-5	-	TRBV7-6	-
TGTGCCAGCAGCTCCGTGGGCAGGGCCACAGATACGCAGTATTTT	CASSSVGRATDTQYF	TRBJ2-3	few	TRBV5-6	-
TGTGCCAGCAGCTTGGATGCCAGTAGCACAGATACGCAGTATTTT	CASSLDASSTDTQYF	TRBJ2-3	many	TRBV5-5	-
TGTGCCAGCAGCTTAGAGCCGGCGGGGAATGAGCAGTTCTTC	CASSLEPAGNEQFF	TRBJ2-1	-	TRBV11-2	-
TGCAGTGCTAGAGTTGGGCAGGGACTTAATTCACCCCTCCACTTT	CSARVGQGLNSPLHF	TRBJ1-6	-	TRBV20-1	-
TGCAGTGCTAGTCACCCCGATGAGCAGTTCTTC	CSASHPDEQFF	TRBJ2-1	few	TRBV20-1	-
TGTGCCTGGAGTTCGGGTCGGGCAGGGCCTAATGAAAAACTGTTTTTT	CAWSSGRAGPNEKLFF	TRBJ1-4	many	TRBV30	-
TGTGCCTGGGGGACAGATAATTCACCCCTCCACTTT	CAWGTDNSPLHF	TRBJ1-6	-	TRBV30	TRBD1
TGCGCCAGCAATACAGGGGGCCGGGACTATGGCTACACCTTC	CASNTGGRDYGYTF	TRBJ1-2	few	TRBV5-1	TRBD1
TGTGCCAGCAAGCGGGGGACTGACAGTGAGCAGTTCTTC	CASKRGTDSEQFF	TRBJ2-1	-	TRBV2	TRBD2
TGCGCCAGCAGCGAGGGACTAGCGGTTCCCACAGATACGCAGTATTTT	CASSEGLAVPTDTQYF	TRBJ2-3	many	TRBV5-1	TRBD2
TGTGCCTGGAGTGTACAACCAGGGCGGAATTCACCCCTCCACTTT	CAWSVQPGRNSPLHF	TRBJ1-6	few	TRBV30	-
TGTGCCAGCAGAATCTACAATGAGCAGTTCTTC	CASRIYNEQFF	TRBJ2-1	-	TRBV2	-
TGTGCCAGCAGCTTAGGTCCCCACCTGACCGAAGCTTTCTTT	CASSLGPHLTEAFF	TRBJ1-1	few	TRBV7-9	-
TGCGCCAGCAGCCAGAGGACAGCCCTCGGGCCCCAGCATTTT	CASSQRTALGPQHF	TRBJ1-5	few	TRBV4-1	-
TGTGCCAGCAGTGACTTCGGGGCCGTCGATGGCTACACCTTC	CASSDFGAVDGYTF	TRBJ1-2	-	TRBV2	-
TGCGCCAGCAGTCAATTGGGCAGCTCTGGGGCCAACGTCCTGACTTTC	CASSQLGSSGANVLTF	TRBJ2-6	-	TRBV23-1	-
TGTGCCAGCAGCCACCAACTAGCGGGGTATAATGAGCAGTTCTTC	CASSHQLAGYNEQFF	TRBJ2-1	few	TRBV4-2	TRBD2
TGTGCCAGCAGTTACGCAGGGTTAACTAATGAAAAACTGTTTTTT	CASSYAGLTNEKLFF	TRBJ1-4	-	TRBV6-5	-
TGTGCCAGCACTTCCGCGGGTCCGGGACAGGGGGCTGTTGGCTACACCTTC	CASTSAGPGQGAVGYTF	TRBJ1-2	many	TRBV6-1	TRBD1
TGTGCCAGCAGAGCGGACGGCTACGAGCAGTACTTC	CASRADGYEQYF	TRBJ2-7	few	TRBV6-6	-
TGTGCCAGCAGCCGTAGCGGGGGGACGGAGACCCAGTACTTC	CASSRSGGTETQYF	TRBJ2-5	few	TRBV7-2	TRBD2
TGCGCCAGCAGCCAAGACAGGCTTAGCACAGATACGCAGTATTTT	CASSQDRLSTDTQYF	TRBJ2-3	-	TRBV4-3	-
TGTGCCAGCAAGGCAGGGGGTATCCGCGGGGGTGACTATGGCTACACCTTC	CASKAGGIRGGDYGYTF	TRBJ1-2	few	TRBV27	TRBD1